These 27 T cell receptor beta chains were sequenced from one sample in a study of T cells in Graves' hyperthyroidism and ophthalmopathy. RNA transcripts provided the source from which TCR beta CDR3 regions were amplified. RT-PCR in the first round (using the HTBI primer set) targeted the TCR CDR3. TCRdb independently ran MiXCR on the multiplex PCR reads; one entry per CDR3 protein. There are around 300,000 distinct CDR3 sequences in the sample; less than 30% occur only once, and about 30% lies in the top ten. Sample: blood. The receptors were gathered from a man aged 35-49 years with Graves' hyperthyroidism that later progressed to Graves' ophthalmopathy.

The sample holds many counts of this clonotype. This chain uses TRBV29-1 with TRBJ2-5; maybe TRBD2 (6 bases). CDR1 and CDR2 from the germline V gene are SQVTM and ANQGSEA. The CDR3 runs to 13 residues. The germline V and J ends were trimmed by 3 bases and 5 bases, with 13 bases remaining between them. The CDR3 bases are TGCAGCGTTGAGGCTGGACGGGGGGAGACCCAGTACTTC. Translating it yields CSVEAGRGETQYF. The whole variable domain, filled in from reference TRBV29-1 and TRBJ2-5, reads SAVISQKPSRDICQRGTSLTIQCQVDSQVTMMFWYRQQPGQSLTLIATANQGSEATYESGFVIDKFPISRPNLTFSTLTVSNMSPEDSSIYLCSVEAGRGETQYFGPGTRLLVL.

This clonotype was recorded at least ten times. This rearrangement joins TRBV12-3 or TRBV12-4 to TRBJ2-2, with TRBD1 matching 10 bases. V shed 6 bases and J 4 bases; nucleotides not matched to a gene: 5. The CDR3 sequence is 15 residues long. In DNA form, the CDR3 reads TGTGCCAGCAGCCGACAGGGGGCGTTCACCGGGGAGCTGTTTTTT. Protein product: CASSRQGAFTGELFF.

This chain links TRBV20-1 with TRBJ2-5; 8 bases are a match to TRBD1. Germline assignment: CDR1 DFQATT and CDR2 SNEGSKA (reference sequence). V shed 0 bases, J shed 5 bases, and the junction held 11 bases outside the gene matches. The length of the CDR3 is 16 residues. The CDR3 DNA follows: TGCAGTGCTAGAGAGTTGTTGCAGGGGGCGATTGAGACCCAGTACTTC. Residues: CSARELLQGAIETQYF.

Remarks on this clonotype: A read error may explain this, as a much larger clone is one base away. This chain connects TRBV14 to TRBJ1-2, with 7 nucleotides matching TRBD1. Per the germline V gene, CDR1 is SGHDN and CDR2 is FVKESK. The CDR3 sequence is 15 residues long. Trimming cost V 11 bases and J 4 bases; bases outside gene matches: 16. The CDR3 reads CADSQLQGLVYGYTF. In DNA, the CDR3 is TGTGCCGACAGCCAATTACAGGGGCTGGTCTATGGCTACACCTTC.

This clonotype was seen ten or more times. The V gene is TRBV5-6, the J gene TRBJ2-5; 8 bases are shared with TRBD1. CDR3 length: 15 amino acids. Germline CDR1 reads SGHDT; CDR2 reads YYEEEE. After removal of 4 bases from V and 5 bases from J, the junction contained 10 bases not matched to a gene. The CDR3 coding sequence is TGTGCCAGCAGCAGGCGGGCAGGGGGCAAGGAGACCCAGTACTTC. Amino acids: CASSRRAGGKETQYF.

This chain uses TRBV6-1 with TRBJ1-2; D is ambiguous. The CDR3 runs 15 residues. Germline V CDR1 and CDR2: MNHNS, SASEGT. Trimming removed 5 bases from V and 4 bases from J, with 17 bases in between. The chain's CDR3 is CASSRSVEGRYGYTF. In nucleotides, the CDR3 is TGTGCCAGCAGTCGTTCGGTGGAGGGCCGCTATGGCTACACCTTC.

CDR3 DNA: TGTGCCACCAGCAGCCGGGACAGGGGGCGCGCTCAGCCCCAGCATTTT. As protein: CATSSRDRGRAQPQHF. This chain uses TRBV15 with TRBJ1-5; 12 positions agree with TRBD1. The V gene's germline CDR1 is LNHNV and CDR2 YYDKDF (reference sequence). The CDR3 runs to 16 residues. J was trimmed by 6 bases and V by 3 bases; bases with no gene match: 6.

The V call is TRBV5-1, the J call TRBJ2-6; D is perhaps TRBD2 (6 bases). Germline assignment: CDR1 SGHRS and CDR2 YFSETQ. The V and J ends lost 7 bases and 1 base respectively, with 9 bases between them. The CDR3 is 14 amino acids. CDR3 in amino acids: CASVRESGANVLTF. DNA for the CDR3: TGCGCCAGCGTTCGGGAGTCTGGGGCCAACGTCCTGACTTTC.

This sequence joins TRBV2 and TRBJ1-5; TRBD1 agrees at 9 bases. This CDR3 has 15 amino acids. V trimming: 6 bases; J trimming: 11 bases; junction bases outside the gene matches: 14. Germline CDR1 and CDR2: SNHLY and FYNNEI. As DNA, the CDR3 is TGTGCCAGCAGCGAAATGGGACAGGGAGGTTCGACCCAGCATTTT. It yields the protein CASSEMGQGGSTQHF.

At least ten counts were recorded for this clonotype. This sequence joins TRBV6-2 or TRBV6-3 and TRBJ2-7; a weak D match, TRBD2 (6 bases). This CDR3 has 15 residues. In germline, CDR1 is MNHEY, CDR2 SVGEGT. Trimming shortened V by 0 bases and J by 4 bases, and 13 bases separated the two germline ends. CDR3 in DNA: TGTGCCAGCAGTTACTCCGACGGGAGTACTTACGAGCAGTACTTC. Translated, it gives CASSYSDGSTYEQYF.

V is TRBV9 and J is TRBJ1-2, with 9 bases lining up with TRBD1. Germline V gives CDR1 SGDLS, CDR2 YYNGEE. This CDR3 spans 15 amino acids. V was clipped by 3 bases and J by 4 bases; unmatched bases: 7. Written as DNA, the CDR3 is TGTGCCAGCAGCGGGGGACAGGGAAAAATCTATGGCTACACCTTC. It codes for CASSGGQGKIYGYTF. The full variable domain, completed using reference TRBV9 and TRBJ1-2, is DSGVTQTPKHLITATGQRVTLRCSPRSGDLSVYWYQQSLDQGLQFLIQYYNGEERAKGNILERFSAQQFPDLHSELNLSSLELGDSALYFCASSGGQGKIYGYTFGSGTRLTVV.

This clonotype has a count of ten or more. The missing conserved phenylalanine or tryptophan at the end of this CDR3 makes a read error likely. The rearrangement uses TRBV15 and TRBJ2-5; D is ambiguous. There are 11 residues in the CDR3. Trimming cost V 2 bases and J 6 bases, with 4 bases left between them. CDR1 is LNHNV and CDR2 is YYDKDF in the germline V gene (reference sequence). The CDR3 bases are TGTGCCACCAGCAGATCCCAGACCCAGTACCTC. Protein product: CATSRSQTQYL.

The sample holds many counts of this clonotype. The chain is built from TRBV28 and TRBJ2-5, with D possibly being TRBD1 or TRBD2 (5 bases each). The germline V gene encodes CDR1 MDHEN and CDR2 SYDVKM. There are 13 residues in the CDR3. Trimming pared 6 bases from V and 0 bases from J, leaving 8 bases between. The CDR3 coding sequence is TGTGCCAGCAGCCCGGGACACCAAGAGACCCAGTACTTC. Its translation is CASSPGHQETQYF.

The sample holds many counts of this clonotype. The chain couples TRBV29-1 to TRBJ1-1; D remains unclear. Germline V gene data show CDR1 as SQVTM and CDR2 as ANQGSEA. The CDR3 sequence is 12 residues long. V was shortened by 4 bases and J by 2 bases, with 8 bases between the two germline ends. The CDR3 DNA reads as TGCAGCGTTGTACCCAGCAACACTGAAGCTTTCTTT. Its protein is CSVVPSNTEAFF.

This clonotype came up many times. The J gene is TRBJ1-2, the V gene TRBV19; a possible D gene is TRBD1 (6 bases). This CDR3 has 14 amino acids. CDR1 LNHDA and CDR2 SQIVND come from the germline V gene (reference sequence). Trimming shortened V by 5 bases and J by 2 bases, and 12 bases separated the two germline ends. The CDR3 spells CASSPDSRNYGYTF. CDR3 DNA sequence: TGTGCCAGTAGTCCGGACAGTCGAAACTATGGCTACACCTTC.

The genes are TRBV27 and TRBJ1-5; D is unclear. In germline, CDR1 is MNHEY, CDR2 SMNVEV (reference sequence). Trimming removed 7 bases at V and 0 bases at J, with 13 bases between. The CDR3 has 15 residues. CDR3 in amino acids: CASKPTSYSNQPQHF. For the CDR3, the DNA is TGTGCCAGCAAACCAACAAGCTATAGCAATCAGCCCCAGCATTTT.

At least ten counts were recorded for this clonotype. This chain uses TRBV6-1 with TRBJ1-5; 7 bases agree with TRBD1. This CDR3 has 14 amino acids. Germline CDR1 reads MNHNS; CDR2 reads SASEGT. V gave up 5 bases and J gave up 4 bases; unmatched junction bases: 5. The CDR3 nucleotides read TGTGCCAGCAGTAAGGGGGCAGGAAATCAGCCCCAGCATTTT. Protein product: CASSKGAGNQPQHF.

This clonotype came up many times. The rearrangement links TRBV14 to TRBJ2-1; D may be TRBD2 (5 bases). Germline values: CDR1 SGHDN, CDR2 FVKESK. V gave up 2 bases and J gave up 9 bases, with 17 bases separating them. CDR3 length equals 15 residues. Here the CDR3 reads CASSQMVAPSGEQFF. DNA for the CDR3: TGTGCCAGCAGCCAAATGGTGGCGCCCAGCGGTGAGCAGTTCTTC.

The chain has TRBV7-2 and TRBJ1-5, with no clear D. The CDR3 has 13 amino acids. CDR1 SGHTA and CDR2 FQGNSA come from the germline V gene. Trimming stripped 5 bases from V and 11 bases from J, with 16 bases between. CDR3 DNA sequence: TGTGCCAGCAGCCTCACTGGCGCCTGGGCCCAGCATTTT. This sequence encodes CASSLTGAWAQHF.

There are many counts of this clonotype. This sequence joins TRBV24-1 and TRBJ1-2; D gene unclear. Deletions cut 10 bases from V and 7 bases from J, with 9 bases between. Germline values: CDR1 KGHDR, CDR2 SFDVKD. There are 10 residues in the CDR3. CDR3 in amino acids: CATWVSGYTF. DNA for the CDR3: TGTGCCACGTGGGTATCTGGCTACACCTTC.

This clonotype was counted ten times or more. V is TRBV6-5 and J is TRBJ1-2, with D possibly matching TRBD1 (5 bases). The CDR3 sequence is 15 residues long. The germline gives CDR1 MNHEY, CDR2 SVGAGI. V was cut by 7 bases and J by 0 bases, with 15 bases left in between. CDR3 bases: TGTGCCAGCACCCGACAGCTTTCGACTAACTATGGCTACACCTTC. Protein: CASTRQLSTNYGYTF.

This clonotype was counted at least ten times. The rearrangement links TRBV19 to TRBJ1-5; D remains ambiguous. Germline lookup yields CDR1 LNHDA and CDR2 SQIVND (reference sequence). This CDR3 region has 12 residues. Trimming removed 6 bases from V and 3 bases from J, with 6 bases in between. CDR3 in amino acids: CASRGFNQPQHF. CDR3 DNA sequence: TGTGCCAGTAGGGGTTTCAATCAGCCCCAGCATTTT.

The chain is built from TRBV11-2 and TRBJ2-3, with D possibly called TRBD1 or TRBD2 (6 bases each). Germline V CDR1 and CDR2: SGHAT, FQNNGV. This CDR3 has 17 residues. V lost 1 base and J lost 3, with 17 bases in between. This CDR3 is CASSLGGATPGTDTQYF. The CDR3 DNA reads as TGTGCCAGCAGCTTAGGGGGGGCCACACCGGGGACAGATACGCAGTATTTT.

This clonotype was counted many times. The V call is TRBV6-1, the J call TRBJ2-1; 10 positions match TRBD1. V lost 2 bases to trimming and J lost 5 bases; unmatched junction nucleotides: 6. The CDR3 totals 16 residues. The germline gives CDR1 MNHNS, CDR2 SASEGT. The CDR3 is CASSERFGTGDNEQFF. CDR3 nucleotide sequence: TGTGCCAGCAGTGAAAGGTTTGGGACAGGGGACAATGAGCAGTTCTTC.

This clonotype was seen only a few times. The V call is TRBV24-1, the J call TRBJ2-7; D not resolved. Germline assignment: CDR1 KGHDR and CDR2 SFDVKD. The CDR3 is 13 residues long. V gave up 6 bases and J gave up 0 bases, with 8 bases separating them. Here the CDR3 reads CATSSSNSYEQYF. The CDR3 region has the DNA TGTGCCACCAGTTCGAGCAACTCCTACGAGCAGTACTTC.

This clonotype was counted many times. The chain joins TRBV4-1 to TRBJ2-7; D possibly corresponds to TRBD1 (6 bases). The CDR3 consists of 16 residues. Germline CDR1 reads MGHRA; CDR2 reads YSYEKL. The germline V and J ends were trimmed by 1 base and 1 base, with 14 bases remaining between them. The CDR3 region is CASSQAGQGWSYEQYF. In DNA form, the CDR3 reads TGCGCCAGCAGCCAAGCCGGGCAGGGGTGGTCCTACGAGCAGTACTTC.

This clonotype was counted a single time. V usage is TRBV6-4 and J usage is TRBJ1-2; D may be TRBD1 (5 bases). CDR3 length equals 14 residues. Trimming took 6 bases from V and 1 from J, leaving 12 bases between them. Germline values: CDR1 MRHNA, CDR2 SNTAGT. The CDR3 is CASRPGPSNYGYTF. CDR3 nucleotide sequence: TGTGCCAGCAGACCGGGACCGAGTAACTATGGCTACACCTTC.